The rows below give T cell receptor beta chains drawn from one sample of a study of T cell repertoires in cytomegalovirus infection. TCRdb ran MiXCR on the reads and lists one entry per CDR3 protein. The sample yields approximately 490,000 distinct CDR3 sequences, approximately 11% seen once. Sequenced sample: PBMCs. The source is a human donor in good health (CMV status not recorded). Some clones in this sample may be carry-over from other donors' samples. CDR3s include the opening cysteine and the closing phenylalanine or tryptophan. A D gene is named only where the DNA matches it firmly. Clone size is not always given. Where it is, it says once, few, many or a class for expanded clones.

CDR3 length | J gene | V gene | D gene | clone size | CDR3 DNA | CDR3 protein
15 | TRBJ2-7 | TRBV11-2 | TRBD2 | many | TGTGCCAGCAGTTGGGGGCTAGCGGGGTCCTACGAGCAGTACTTC | CASSWGLAGSYEQYF
13 | TRBJ1-1 | TRBV12-5 | NA | many | TGTGCTAGTGGCGGGGGGCCCTACACTGAAGCTTTCTTT | CASGGGPYTEAFF
13 | TRBJ1-3 | TRBV20-1 | TRBD1 | many | TGCAGTGCCAATGGACAGGGCGGAAACACCATATATTTT | CSANGQGGNTIYF
18 | TRBJ2-2 | TRBV4-2 | TRBD1 | many | TGTGCCAGCAGCCAAGAGGACAGGTTAATCTTTTCTACCGGGGAGCTGTTTTTT | CASSQEDRLIFSTGELFF
11 | TRBJ1-1 | TRBV11-2 | NA | many | TGTGCCAGCAGCGTCAATATCGGGGCTTTCTTT | CASSVNIGAFF
14 | TRBJ1-1 | TRBV12-3/TRBV12-4 | NA | NA | TGTGCCAGCAGCCCCCTGGGCAGGGACAATGAAGCTTTCTTT | CASSPLGRDNEAFF
11 | TRBJ2-1 | TRBV6-1 | TRBD2 | many | TGTGCCTGCGGGGAGGGCAATGAGCAGTTCTTC | CACGEGNEQFF
15 | TRBJ2-3 | TRBV7-9 | TRBD2 | once | TGTGCCAGCGGAGTGGGACTAGCGGAGGAGGATACGCAGTATTTT | CASGVGLAEEDTQYF
12 | TRBJ2-3 | TRBV20-1 | NA | NA | TGCAGTGCTAGGGGACCGGGAGATACGCAGTATTTT | CSARGPGDTQYF
15 | TRBJ1-5 | TRBV12-3/TRBV12-4 | NA | many | TGTGCCAGCAGTTCCTCGGGACGGAGCAATCAGCCCCAGCATTTT | CASSSSGRSNQPQHF
12 | TRBJ2-7 | TRBV29-1 | TRBD2 | few | TGCAGCGGTGGGCTAGCGGGCTACGAGCAGTACTTC | CSGGLAGYEQYF
15 | TRBJ2-1 | TRBV7-2 | NA | many | TGTGCCAGCAGCTTGGAGGGGAGGTCCTACAATGAGCAGTTCTTC | CASSLEGRSYNEQFF
14 | TRBJ1-1 | TRBV14 | NA | many | TGTGCCAGCAGCCAAGGACGTGGGAACACTGAAGCTTTCTTT | CASSQGRGNTEAFF
15 | TRBJ2-2 | TRBV27 | NA | many | TGTGCCAGCAGTTACTGGCAGGGTCCGACCGGGGAGCTGTTTTTT | CASSYWQGPTGELFF